The T cell receptor beta chain described here comes from a study of T cell repertoires in cytomegalovirus infection. Study outcomes and limitations: Using cumulative public TCR beta family frequency, the authors identified those who carried CMV together with the relevant HLA.

This CDR3 is built from 13 residues. V gave up 3 bases and J gave up 4 bases; unmatched junction bases: 2. Via MiXCR, TCRdb re-called the reads, giving one row per CDR3 protein. The sample gives roughly 500,000 distinct CDR3 sequences, more than 15% of which show up once; about 24% is in the top ten. Points on this clonotype: Its cognate antigen is unknown. The missing conserved phenylalanine or tryptophan at the end of this CDR3 makes a read error likely.

The sequencing sample was made of CD8+ T cells from PBMCs. This TCR was recovered from a human donor in good health (CMV status not recorded). Some clones in this sample may be carry-over from other donors' samples. The V and J genes are TRBV12-3 or TRBV12-4 and TRBJ2-7; 8 nucleotides match TRBD1. This CDR3 is CASSLRQGYEQYL. DNA of the CDR3: TGTGCCAGCAGTTTGAGACAGGGGTACGAGCAGTACTTA.